These 17 T cell receptor beta chains were sequenced from one sample in a study of patients and donors after allogeneic stem cell transplantation. TCRdb itself ran the RT-PCR reads through MiXCR, one entry per CDR3 protein. Of approximately 160,000 distinct CDR3 sequences in the sample, about 24% were seen once. The sequenced sample was blood, either unsorted or a sorted T cell fraction (not recorded which). The receptors originated from a human donor who was either an allogeneic HSCT recipient or a stem cell or donor lymphocyte infusion donor (not recorded which). It is not recorded whose cells these are; they may come from a transplant donor.

The chain uses TRBV12-3 or TRBV12-4 and TRBJ2-7; D call uncertain. The CDR3 is 10 amino acids. V was clipped by 8 bases and J by 3 bases, with 5 bases between them. CDR3 nucleotide sequence: TGTGCCAGCGGAAACTACGAGCAGTACTTC. Translation: CASGNYEQYF.

The genes are TRBV29-1 and TRBJ1-1, with D unresolved. The CDR3 totals 10 residues. Germline assignment: CDR1 SQVTM and CDR2 ANQGSEA. V gave up 7 bases and J gave up 8 bases, with 11 bases separating them. The CDR3 protein is CSAVETEAFF. CDR3 DNA: TGCAGCGCAGTGGAGACCGAAGCTTTCTTT.

J is TRBJ1-1 and V is TRBV20-1; maybe TRBD1 (5 bases). CDR3 length equals 14 residues. The V gene lost 0 bases and the J gene lost 5 bases, with 13 bases spanning the gap. CDR1 and CDR2 from the germline V gene are DFQATT and SNEGSKA (reference sequence). CDR3 region: CSARDPLGRTEAFF. The CDR3 DNA reads TGCAGTGCTAGAGATCCTCTGGGGCGAACTGAAGCTTTCTTT.

This clonotype was observed a handful of times. The chain recombines TRBV2 with TRBJ2-3; the D is unclear. Trimming left V 6 bases short and J 2 bases short, with 12 bases between. Germline CDR1 and CDR2: SNHLY and FYNNEI. The CDR3 covers 14 residues. The CDR3 reads CASSESAHTDTQYF. CDR3 coding DNA: TGTGCCAGCAGCGAGAGTGCCCACACAGATACGCAGTATTTT.

This clonotype was recorded many times. This chain connects TRBV20-1 to TRBJ1-6, with D maybe TRBD1 (6 bases). V was clipped by 2 bases and J by 0 bases, with 17 bases between them. The V gene's germline CDR1 is DFQATT and CDR2 SNEGSKA (reference sequence). This CDR3 is 18 amino acids long. The CDR3 bases are TGCAGTGCTAGACAACTAATGGACAGTTTCTCCTATAATTCACCCCTCCACTTT. Residues: CSARQLMDSFSYNSPLHF.

For this clonotype: One junction end disagrees with the germline gene, perhaps due to a read error. This chain uses TRBV7-7 with TRBJ2-1, with 9 bases fitting TRBD1. The CDR3 sequence is 15 residues long. CDR1 is SSHAT, CDR2 FNYEAQ, per germline (reference sequence). The CDR3, as DNA: TGTGCTAGCAGCCGAGCCGGGACAGGGCTTAATGAGCAGTTCTTC. Translation gives CASSRAGTGLNEQFF. The full variable domain, rest sourced from reference TRBV7-7 and TRBJ2-1, is GAGVSQSPRYKVTKRGQDVTLRCDPISSHATLYWYQQALGQGPEFLTYFNYEAQPDKSGLPSDRFSAERPEGSISTLTIQRTEQRDSAMYRCASSRAGTGLNEQFFGPGTRLTVL.

The chain recombines TRBV7-9 with TRBJ1-2, with D possibly being TRBD1 (5 bases). The V gene's germline CDR1 is SEHNR and CDR2 FQNEAQ (reference sequence). This CDR3 has 17 amino acids. V was trimmed by 0 bases and J by 6 bases, leaving 20 bases between them. For the CDR3, the DNA is TGTGCCAGCAGCTTAGCGGACAAGTTTCGAAACAGCCATGGCTACACCTTC. This codes for CASSLADKFRNSHGYTF.

The rearrangement uses TRBV24-1 and TRBJ2-2; TRBD1 aligns across 9 bases. The germline V gene has CDR1 KGHDR and CDR2 SFDVKD. Trimming removed 4 bases from V and 3 bases from J; junction bases left unmatched: 8. This CDR3 has 17 residues. This chain's CDR3 is CATSDPRTGEDTGELFF. CDR3 bases: TGTGCCACCAGTGACCCCCGGACAGGGGAGGACACCGGGGAGCTGTTTTTT.

This clonotype has a handful of counts. The J gene is TRBJ2-1, the V gene TRBV5-1, with D perhaps matching TRBD1 or TRBD2 (5 bases each). Trimming took off 0 bases at V and 4 bases at J, with 11 bases between the two ends. The germline CDR1 and CDR2 sequences are SGHRS and YFSETQ. This CDR3 has 15 residues. CDR3 in DNA: TGCGCCAGCAGCTTGGTGGGACGGGTATACAATGAGCAGTTCTTC. Protein product: CASSLVGRVYNEQFF.

V gene TRBV20-1 combines with J gene TRBJ2-6, with a possible D match to TRBD1 (5 bases). The CDR3 spans 14 residues. Germline-derived CDR1 and CDR2 are DFQATT and SNEGSKA (reference sequence). With 3 bases removed from V and 2 bases from J, the gap between germline ends came to 8 bases. The CDR3 DNA sequence: TGCAGTGCTAGCCCCAGGGCTGGGGCCAACGTCCTGACTTTC. Its protein is CSASPRAGANVLTF.

This clonotype turned up a few times. This rearrangement joins TRBV18 to TRBJ1-1, with 8 positions matching TRBD1. This CDR3 contains 14 residues. Looked up from germline, CDR1 is KGHSH and CDR2 is LQKENI. Losses at the gene ends were 3 bases for V and 6 bases for J; bases not matched to a gene: 6. The CDR3 DNA follows: TGTGCCAGCTCACCCACGACAGGGGACCCTGAAGCTTTCTTT. Its protein is CASSPTTGDPEAFF. Complete variable domain (other parts from reference TRBV18 and TRBJ1-1): NAGVMQNPRHLVRRRGQEARLRCSPMKGHSHVYWYRQLPEEGLKFMVYLQKENIIDESGMPKERFSAEFPKEGPSILRIQQVVRGDSAAYFCASSPTTGDPEAFFGQGTRLTVV.

The CDR3, as DNA: TGCGCCAGCAGCTTGGATCAGGGGATTGAAAAACTGTTTTTT. This codes for CASSLDQGIEKLFF. The chain combines TRBV5-1 with TRBJ1-4, with D perhaps TRBD1 (6 bases). CDR1 and CDR2 from the germline V gene are SGHRS and YFSETQ. V was pared by 0 bases and J by 7 bases, with 10 bases between. The CDR3 loop spans 14 amino acids. Together with reference TRBV5-1 and TRBJ1-4, the CDR3 gives the full variable domain: KAGVTQTPRYLIKTRGQQVTLSCSPISGHRSVSWYQQTPGQGLQFLFEYFSETQRNKGNFPGRFSGRQFSNSRSEMNVSTLELGDSALYLCASSLDQGIEKLFFGSGTQLSVL.

This chain connects TRBV5-1 to TRBJ2-7, with TRBD1 identical over 10 bases. Germline V lookup: CDR1 SGHRS, CDR2 YFSETQ. This CDR3 is 15 amino acids long. The J segment lost 5 bases and the V segment lost 0 bases, leaving 5 bases of the junction unmatched. CDR3 nucleotide sequence: TGCGCCAGCAGCTTGGCGGGACAGGGGCAGGACGAGCAGTACTTC. Translating gives CASSLAGQGQDEQYF.

This chain uses TRBV13 with TRBJ2-3; a possible D gene is TRBD1 (6 bases). V was cut by 4 bases and J by 4 bases, with 18 bases left in between. The CDR3 runs 16 residues. CDR1 PRHDT and CDR2 FYEKMQ come from the germline V gene (reference sequence). CDR3 DNA: TGTGCCAGCAGCTACCGGGTACAGGGATTATCAGATACGCAGTATTTT. Amino acids: CASSYRVQGLSDTQYF.

This clonotype was counted between two and nine times. Here the CDR3 reads CASSQVVFSGANVLTF. CDR3 nucleotide sequence: TGTGCCAGCAGCCAAGTAGTTTTCTCTGGGGCCAACGTCCTGACTTTC. The rearrangement uses TRBV14 and TRBJ2-6, with no clear D. Germline V gives CDR1 SGHDN, CDR2 FVKESK. V shed 1 base and J shed 0 bases, with 7 bases lying between them. The CDR3 runs 16 residues.

The rearrangement joins TRBV5-1 to TRBJ2-3; TRBD2 might be the D (5 bases). V lost 0 bases and J lost 2, with 10 bases in between. The CDR3 spans 15 residues. The V gene's germline CDR1 is SGHRS and CDR2 YFSETQ. Here the CDR3 reads CASSLGQRYTDTQYF. CDR3 in DNA: TGCGCCAGCAGCTTGGGTCAGCGGTACACAGATACGCAGTATTTT.

The chain employs TRBV12-3 or TRBV12-4 and TRBJ1-2; 8 bases are a match to TRBD1. Losses at the gene ends were 6 bases for V and 5 bases for J; bases not matched to a gene: 8. The length of the CDR3 is 14 residues. The CDR3 sequence is CASSPGQGWYGYTF. The CDR3 coding sequence is TGTGCCAGCAGCCCTGGACAGGGTTGGTATGGCTACACCTTC.